This note documents a single T cell receptor beta chain sequence. Its antigen is not yet known. No much larger clone is present one base from it, and per-base qualities are unavailable. The CDR3 runs 17 residues from the cysteine to the phenylalanine. The CDR3 DNA has 51 bases and is translated from base 1. The germline V gene encodes CDR1 MNHNY and CDR2 SVGAGI (reference sequence). Trimming leaves V shorter by 3 bases and J shorter by 4 bases, with the junction holding 9 bases beyond the gene matches. The sample belongs to a study of post-analysis software for immune sequencing data (dated by TCRdb to the mid-2010s). With regard to the full study: Recorded disease courses included relapsing-remitting, secondary progressive and progressive-relapsing multiple sclerosis, with some patients lacking subtype annotation. The multiple sclerosis patient repertoires were compared with around ten previously published healthy control repertoires from donors aged 6 to 25 years. A subset of samples was prepared in parallel using single-end sample barcoding, then pooled and co-amplified after Illumina adapter ligation.

Library preparation employed PCR. The listed sequencing device is Illumina HiSeq 2500. To reduce PCR and sequencing biases, unique molecular identifiers were built into the TCR beta cDNA libraries. Some 500,000 cDNA molecules were obtained for every 1 to 10 million input T cells, so each molecule roughly corresponded to one T cell. The patient libraries were prepared and sequenced with the same protocol used for the earlier healthy control dataset. Samples belonging to the same batch were prepared together, multiplexed and sequenced on a shared HiSeq lane. Concerning the study's data processing: Raw barcoded reads were processed with MIGEC, and single-read molecular identifier groups were discarded before consensus assembly and CDR3 extraction. VDJtools was used for post-analysis of the clonotype tables, and diversity was normalized by down-sampling every dataset to the size of the smallest sample. In repertoire overlap clustering, CDR3 amino acid sequences, but not nucleotide sequences, were matched to correct batch-related cross-sample contamination. In TCRdb, the public reads were trimmed at Q25 with fastp and aligned with MiXCR, with productive beta chains retained. Entries that share a CDR3 protein sequence are merged under the most common genes and DNA. None of the V and J calls come from the authors' own analysis; TCRdb made them. The sample table records about 460,000 distinct CDR3 sequences; around 40% of these occur just once. The ten largest clonotypes hold roughly an eighth of the sample.

To demonstrate the VDJtools post-analysis software, the study profiled TCR beta repertoires from the peripheral blood of 10 to 15 young patients with multiple sclerosis. The multiple sclerosis patients were children and adolescents ranging in age from 6 to 15 years. What the study reported, not specific to this receptor: Patients showed significantly higher frequencies than controls for five TRBV segments, among them TRBV5-6, TRBV5-1 and TRBV20-1. Compared with controls, multiple sclerosis patients had significantly lower normalized Chao1 diversity, a finding suggesting substantial peripheral T-cell clonal expansion. The control group was slightly older than the multiple sclerosis patient group. When samples were clustered directly using the F measure, samples prepared in the same batch co-clustered strongly, which prompted a batch-effect correction.

This receptor was identified in a girl aged 5-17 years with multiple sclerosis. The specimen was blood. Recombination connected TRBV6-6 to TRBJ2-5; TRBD2 lines up with 12 middle nucleotides. The DNA reads as follows: TGTGCCAGCAGTTATCGGACAGAACTAGCGGGGGGAGAGACCCAGTACTTC. Its translation reads: CASSYRTELAGGETQYF.